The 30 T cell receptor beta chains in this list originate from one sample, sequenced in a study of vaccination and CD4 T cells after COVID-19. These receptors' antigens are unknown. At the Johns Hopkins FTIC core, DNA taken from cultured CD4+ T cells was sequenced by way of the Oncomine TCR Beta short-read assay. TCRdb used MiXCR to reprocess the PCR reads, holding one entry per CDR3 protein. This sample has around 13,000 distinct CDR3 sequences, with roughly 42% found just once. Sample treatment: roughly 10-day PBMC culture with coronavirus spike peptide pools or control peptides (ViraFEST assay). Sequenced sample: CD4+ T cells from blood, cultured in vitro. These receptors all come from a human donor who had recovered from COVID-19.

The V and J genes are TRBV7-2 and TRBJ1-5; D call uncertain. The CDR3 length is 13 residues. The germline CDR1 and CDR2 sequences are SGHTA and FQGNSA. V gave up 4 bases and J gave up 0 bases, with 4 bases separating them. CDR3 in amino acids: CASSSYSNQPQHF. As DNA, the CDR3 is TGTGCCAGCAGCTCCTATAGCAATCAGCCCCAGCATTTT.

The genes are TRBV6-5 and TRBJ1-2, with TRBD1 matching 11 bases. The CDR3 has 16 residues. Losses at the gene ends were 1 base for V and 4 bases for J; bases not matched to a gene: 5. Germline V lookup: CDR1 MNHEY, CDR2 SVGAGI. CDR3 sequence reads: CASSYLRTGGGYGYTF. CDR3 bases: TGTGCCAGCAGTTACTTGCGGACAGGGGGCGGCTATGGCTACACCTTC.

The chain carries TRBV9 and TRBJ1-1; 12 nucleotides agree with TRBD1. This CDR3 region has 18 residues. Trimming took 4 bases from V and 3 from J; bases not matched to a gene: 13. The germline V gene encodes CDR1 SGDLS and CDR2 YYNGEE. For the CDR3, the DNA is TGTGCCAGCAGCTCCCGTAAGGGACAGGGGGCGCGGGACACTGAAGCTTTCTTT. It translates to CASSSRKGQGARDTEAFF. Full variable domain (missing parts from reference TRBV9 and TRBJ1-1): DSGVTQTPKHLITATGQRVTLRCSPRSGDLSVYWYQQSLDQGLQFLIQYYNGEERAKGNILERFSAQQFPDLHSELNLSSLELGDSALYFCASSSRKGQGARDTEAFFGQGTRLTVV.

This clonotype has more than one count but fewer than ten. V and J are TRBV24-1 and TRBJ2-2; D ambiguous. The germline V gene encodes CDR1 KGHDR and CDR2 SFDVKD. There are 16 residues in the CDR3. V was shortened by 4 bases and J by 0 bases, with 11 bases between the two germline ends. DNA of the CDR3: TGTGCCACCAGTGACGCTGGAAAAGCGAACACCGGGGAGCTGTTTTTT. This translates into CATSDAGKANTGELFF.

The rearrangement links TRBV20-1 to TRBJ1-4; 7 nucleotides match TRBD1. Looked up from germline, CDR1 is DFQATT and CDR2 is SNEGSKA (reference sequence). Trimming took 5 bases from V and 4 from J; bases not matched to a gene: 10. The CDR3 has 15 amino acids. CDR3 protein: CSAASTRDSNEKLFF. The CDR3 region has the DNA TGCAGTGCTGCCTCAACCCGGGACAGTAATGAAAAACTGTTTTTT.

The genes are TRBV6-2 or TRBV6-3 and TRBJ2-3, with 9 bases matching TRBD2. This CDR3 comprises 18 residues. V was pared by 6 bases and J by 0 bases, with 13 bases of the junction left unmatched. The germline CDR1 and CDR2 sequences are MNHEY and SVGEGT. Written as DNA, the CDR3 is TGTGCCAGCAGACTTTACCGCCTAGCGGGGACTAGCACAGATACGCAGTATTTT. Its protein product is CASRLYRLAGTSTDTQYF.

This chain's CDR3 is CASSASEGGRGNEQYF. DNA of the CDR3: TGTGCCAGCAGCGCGTCCGAAGGGGGCAGGGGCAACGAGCAGTACTTC. The chain uses TRBV9 and TRBJ2-7, with 7 positions matching TRBD1. This CDR3 contains 16 residues. V dropped 3 bases and J dropped 5; count of bases not matched to a gene: 14. Germline CDR1 and CDR2: SGDLS and YYNGEE.

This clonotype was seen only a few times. CDR3 in DNA: TGTGCCAGCAGTTCGCTGGGTACGCAGTATTTT. It yields the protein CASSSLGTQYF. This chain links TRBV27 with TRBJ2-3, with D unresolved. The V end lost 4 bases, the J end lost 8 bases, and 7 bases lay between the germline ends. This CDR3 has 11 residues. Germline CDR1 and CDR2: MNHEY and SMNVEV (reference sequence).

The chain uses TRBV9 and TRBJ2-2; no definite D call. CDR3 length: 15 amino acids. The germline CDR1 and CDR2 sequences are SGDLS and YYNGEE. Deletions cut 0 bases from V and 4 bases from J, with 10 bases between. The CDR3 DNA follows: TGTGCCAGCAGCGTAGGTCTAGTGGGCACCGGGGAGCTGTTTTTT. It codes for CASSVGLVGTGELFF.

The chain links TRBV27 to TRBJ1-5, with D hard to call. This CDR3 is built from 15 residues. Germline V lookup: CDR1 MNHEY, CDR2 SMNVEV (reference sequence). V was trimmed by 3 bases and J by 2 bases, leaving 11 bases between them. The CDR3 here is CASSLVWGGNQPQHF. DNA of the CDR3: TGTGCCAGCAGTTTGGTATGGGGTGGCAATCAGCCCCAGCATTTT.

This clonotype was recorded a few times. The CDR3 is CAWSVPTGYSYEQYF. In nucleotides, the CDR3 is TGTGCCTGGAGTGTACCCACAGGATACTCCTACGAGCAGTACTTC. The chain links TRBV30 to TRBJ2-7; D perhaps matches TRBD1 (5 bases). CDR1 is GTSNPN and CDR2 is SVGIG in the germline V gene (reference sequence). V was clipped by 0 bases and J by 0 bases, with 12 bases between them. The CDR3 is 15 residues long.

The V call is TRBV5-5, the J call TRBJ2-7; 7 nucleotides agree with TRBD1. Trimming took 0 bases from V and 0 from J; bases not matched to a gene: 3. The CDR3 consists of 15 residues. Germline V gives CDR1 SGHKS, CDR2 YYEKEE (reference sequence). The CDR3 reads CASSLVGQRSYEQYF. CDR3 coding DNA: TGTGCCAGCAGCTTGGTGGGACAGCGCTCCTACGAGCAGTACTTC.

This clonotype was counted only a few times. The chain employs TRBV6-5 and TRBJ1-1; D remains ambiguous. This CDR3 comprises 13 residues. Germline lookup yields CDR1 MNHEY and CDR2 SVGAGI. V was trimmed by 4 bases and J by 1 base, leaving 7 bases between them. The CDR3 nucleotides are TGTGCCAGCAGTTTCCTGGAGAACACTGAAGCTTTCTTT. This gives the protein CASSFLENTEAFF.

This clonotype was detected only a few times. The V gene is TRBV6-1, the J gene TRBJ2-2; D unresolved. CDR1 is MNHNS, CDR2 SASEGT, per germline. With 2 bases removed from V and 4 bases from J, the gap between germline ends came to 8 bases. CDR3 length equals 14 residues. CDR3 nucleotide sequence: TGTGCCAGCAGTGAACAGGTTACCACCGGGGAGCTGTTTTTT. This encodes CASSEQVTTGELFF.

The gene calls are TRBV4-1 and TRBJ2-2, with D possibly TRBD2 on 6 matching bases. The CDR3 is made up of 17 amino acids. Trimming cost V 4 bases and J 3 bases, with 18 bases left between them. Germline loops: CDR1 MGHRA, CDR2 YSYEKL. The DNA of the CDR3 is TGCGCCAGCAGCCTCTTGCGGGGAGGACGTCACACCGGGGAGCTGTTTTTT. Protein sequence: CASSLLRGGRHTGELFF.

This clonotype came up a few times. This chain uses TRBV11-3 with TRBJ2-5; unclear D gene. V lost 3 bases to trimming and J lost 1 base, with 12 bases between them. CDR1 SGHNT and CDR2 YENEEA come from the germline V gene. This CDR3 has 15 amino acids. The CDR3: CASSFGIPIQETQYF. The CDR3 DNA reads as TGTGCCAGCAGCTTTGGCATCCCAATCCAAGAGACCCAGTACTTC.

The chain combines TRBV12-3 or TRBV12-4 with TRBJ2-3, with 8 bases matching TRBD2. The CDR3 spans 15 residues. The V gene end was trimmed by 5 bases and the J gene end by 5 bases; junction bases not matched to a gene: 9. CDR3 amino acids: CASSPGGLGGDTQYF. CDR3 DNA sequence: TGTGCCAGCAGTCCTGGGGGACTAGGTGGAGATACGCAGTATTTT.

Here the CDR3 DNA reads TGTGCCAGCAGAGACGGGACTTCCCGTGCAGAGCAGTACTTC. The encoded protein is CASRDGTSRAEQYF. This chain uses TRBV6-1 with TRBJ2-7; possible D gene TRBD2, 6 bases. CDR1 and CDR2 (germline): MNHNS, SASEGT. Trimming stripped 6 bases from V and 7 bases from J, with 19 bases between. The CDR3 length is 14 residues.

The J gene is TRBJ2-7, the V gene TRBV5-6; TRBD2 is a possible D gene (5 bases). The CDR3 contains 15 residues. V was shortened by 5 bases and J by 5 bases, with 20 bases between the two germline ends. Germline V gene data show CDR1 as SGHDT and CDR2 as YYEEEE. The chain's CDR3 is CASSSPGIGADEQYF. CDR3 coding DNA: TGTGCCAGCAGTTCCCCGGGGATAGGCGCGGACGAGCAGTACTTC.

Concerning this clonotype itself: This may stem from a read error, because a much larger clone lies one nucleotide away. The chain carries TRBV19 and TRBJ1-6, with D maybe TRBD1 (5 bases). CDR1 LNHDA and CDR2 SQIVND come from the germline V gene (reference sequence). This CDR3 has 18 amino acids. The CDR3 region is CASTPWLGRDLQNSPPHF. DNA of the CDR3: TGTGCCAGTACCCCGTGGTTGGGGCGGGATCTTCAAAATTCACCCCCCCACTTT.

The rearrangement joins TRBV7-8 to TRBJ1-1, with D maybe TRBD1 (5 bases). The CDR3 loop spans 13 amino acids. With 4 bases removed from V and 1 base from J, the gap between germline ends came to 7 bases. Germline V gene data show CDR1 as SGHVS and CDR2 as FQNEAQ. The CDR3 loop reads CASSSTGNTEAFF. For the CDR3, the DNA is TGTGCCAGCAGCTCTACAGGGAACACTGAAGCTTTCTTT.

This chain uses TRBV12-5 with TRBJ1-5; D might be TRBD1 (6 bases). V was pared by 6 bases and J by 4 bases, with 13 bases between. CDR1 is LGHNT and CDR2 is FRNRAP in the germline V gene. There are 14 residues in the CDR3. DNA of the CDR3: TGTGCTAGTGGCATCACAGGGAGTAATCAGCCCCAGCATTTT. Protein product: CASGITGSNQPQHF.

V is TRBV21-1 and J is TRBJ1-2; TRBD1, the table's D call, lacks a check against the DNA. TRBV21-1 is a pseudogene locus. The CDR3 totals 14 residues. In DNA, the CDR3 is TGTGCCCGCAAAGGACACCACAAAGCCTATGGCTACACCTTC. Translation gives CARKGHHKAYGYTF.

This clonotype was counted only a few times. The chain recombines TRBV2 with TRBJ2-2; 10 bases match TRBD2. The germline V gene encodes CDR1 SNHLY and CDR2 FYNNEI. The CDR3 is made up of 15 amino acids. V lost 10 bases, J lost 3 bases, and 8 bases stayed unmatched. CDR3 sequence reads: CATKRGGRDTGELFF. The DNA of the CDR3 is TGTGCCACCAAGCGGGGGGGCCGGGACACCGGGGAGCTGTTTTTT.

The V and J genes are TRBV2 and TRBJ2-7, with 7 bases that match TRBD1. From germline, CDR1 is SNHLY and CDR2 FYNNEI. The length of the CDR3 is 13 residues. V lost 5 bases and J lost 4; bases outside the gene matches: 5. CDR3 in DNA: TGTGCCAGCAGTTTACAGGGGTCGTACGAGCAGTACTTC. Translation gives CASSLQGSYEQYF.

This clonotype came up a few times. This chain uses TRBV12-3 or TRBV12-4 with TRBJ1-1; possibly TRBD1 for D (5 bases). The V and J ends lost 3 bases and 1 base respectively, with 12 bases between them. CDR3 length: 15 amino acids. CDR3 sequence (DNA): TGTGCCAGCAGTTTCGGGGCAGGGACGAACACTGAAGCTTTCTTT. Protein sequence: CASSFGAGTNTEAFF.

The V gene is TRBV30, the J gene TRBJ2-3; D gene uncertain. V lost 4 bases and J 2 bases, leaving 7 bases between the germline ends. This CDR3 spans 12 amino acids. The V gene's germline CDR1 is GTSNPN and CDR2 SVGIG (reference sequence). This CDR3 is CAWNGYTDTQYF. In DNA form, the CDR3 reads TGTGCCTGGAACGGCTACACAGATACGCAGTATTTT.

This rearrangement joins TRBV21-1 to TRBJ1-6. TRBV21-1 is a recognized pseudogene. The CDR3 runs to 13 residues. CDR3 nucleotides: TGTGCCAGCAGCACAAGGGTCAATTCACCCCTCCACTTT. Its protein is CASSTRVNSPLHF.

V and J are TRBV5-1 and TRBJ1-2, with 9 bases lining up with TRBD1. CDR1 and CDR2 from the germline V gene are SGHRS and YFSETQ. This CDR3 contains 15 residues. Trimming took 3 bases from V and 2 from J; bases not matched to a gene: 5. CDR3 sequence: CASSYTGGWNYGYTF. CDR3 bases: TGCGCCAGCAGCTACACAGGGGGCTGGAACTATGGCTACACCTTC.

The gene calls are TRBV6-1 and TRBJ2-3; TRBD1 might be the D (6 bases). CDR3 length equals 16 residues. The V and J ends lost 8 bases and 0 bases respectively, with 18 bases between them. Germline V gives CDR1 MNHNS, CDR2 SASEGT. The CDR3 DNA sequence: TGTGCCAGCTTCAACCCGGACAGCTCTAGCACAGATACGCAGTATTTT. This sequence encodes CASFNPDSSSTDTQYF.